This T cell receptor (beta chain) was identified in a study of memory CD4+ T cells and cytomegalovirus serostatus. Looked up from germline, CDR1 is SGHNT and CDR2 is YYREEE (reference sequence). The germline V and J ends were trimmed by 3 bases and 0 bases, with 9 bases remaining between them. The CDR3 is 14 amino acids. The sort gate was single viable CD3+CD4+CD8-CD45RO+ cells for memory CD4+ T cells. This clone was observed many times. The data were produced by immunoSEQ multiplex PCR, yet TCRdb's version contains in-frame clones alone and is incomplete. The sample comprises about 82,000 clones, approximately 80% of which are singletons, and nearly 0.8% rests with the top ten.

The chain links TRBV5-4 to TRBJ1-1, with TRBD1 as a possible D gene (6 bases). This receptor was taken from an adult in good health and CMV-seronegative. Sequencing was performed on memory CD4+ T cells from blood. CDR3 nucleotide sequence: TGTGCCAGCAGCTCCAGGGGCATGAACACTGAAGCTTTCTTT. The encoded protein is CASSSRGMNTEAFF.